This T cell receptor (beta chain) was recovered during a study of cytomegalovirus exposure and HLA in healthy donors. Study results and limitations: Reportedly, a later analysis found an Asian-associated ancestry cluster had fewer N-insertions than the approximately 640-donor mean. Researchers catalogued 164 TCR beta chains as cytomegalovirus-associated. A prior analysis recorded that most TCR beta V segments were productive about 90% or about 30% of the time.

Germline V gives CDR1 SEHNR, CDR2 FQNEAQ (reference sequence). The V and J ends lost 4 bases and 6 bases, in that order; junction bases with no gene match: 10. This CDR3 is built from 15 residues. PCR was performed using 60 Vbeta and 13 Jbeta primers. Methods used by the authors: Around 80 million unique TCR beta chains, around 10 million of them shared, were counted by a later analysis. Only in-frame clones appear in the TCRdb table, and some are missing; sequencing was by immunoSEQ multiplex PCR. V and J calls and clone size are given by that table; D and trimming were obtained from the DNA. The table lists approximately 45,000 clones. Points on this clone: Its antigen is not identified.

The TCR sequence derives from a male donor in good health and CMV-seronegative. Sequenced: PBMCs. This rearrangement joins TRBV7-9 to TRBJ2-7; TRBD1 matches at 9 bases. DNA for the CDR3: TGTGCCAGCAGCTCCGACCGGGACAGGGTGATCGAGCAGTACTTC. This gives the protein CASSSDRDRVIEQYF.